The rows below give T cell receptor beta chains drawn from one sample of a study of shared clonotypes between healthy human individuals. Here immunoSEQ multiplex PCR was the method, and the copy in TCRdb shows in-frame clones only, minus some. The sample contains under 650,000 clones, roughly 95% of which appear only once. The specimen was naive CD4+ T cells sorted from blood. These receptors were taken from a woman aged 25-40 years in good health. Both conserved end residues are part of each CDR3. Each record gives: J gene, clone size, D gene, V gene, CDR3 protein, CDR3 DNA. A D gene is named only where the DNA matches it firmly. Rows may omit the clone size; those that give it use once, few, many or a size class.

TRBJ2-1	NA	NA	TRBV5-1	CASSLNNEQFF	TGCGCCAGCAGCCTAAACAATGAGCAGTTCTTC
TRBJ2-7	NA	NA	TRBV10-3	CAIGRAYEQYF	TGTGCCATCGGCCGAGCCTACGAGCAGTACTTC
TRBJ2-7	NA	NA	TRBV29-1	CSVEDPPRSEQYF	TGCAGCGTTGAAGACCCCCCTAGGAGCGAGCAGTACTTC
TRBJ1-2	NA	NA	TRBV28	CASSSPPDGDYGYTF	TGTGCCAGCAGTTCCCCCCCGGACGGCGACTATGGCTACACCTTC
TRBJ1-3	NA	NA	TRBV19	CASRSRGPRRTAEDTIYF	TGTGCCAGTCGTTCGAGGGGACCGAGACGGACGGCGGAGGACACCATATATTTT
TRBJ2-7	NA	TRBD2	TRBV28	CASSLALAGVGEQYF	TGTGCCAGCAGTTTAGCCCTAGCGGGAGTCGGCGAGCAGTACTTC
TRBJ2-7	NA	NA	TRBV6-6	CASSYSFPTVENEQYF	TGTGCCAGCAGTTACTCGTTCCCAACGGTGGAGAACGAGCAGTACTTC
TRBJ2-5	NA	TRBD1	TRBV7-9	CASSTTGLETQYF	TGTGCCAGCAGCACGACAGGGTTGGAGACCCAGTACTTC
TRBJ2-7	NA	TRBD2	TRBV28	CASSQTLAGAYEQYF	TGTGCCAGCAGTCAAACACTAGCGGGAGCCTACGAGCAGTACTTC
TRBJ2-7	NA	NA	TRBV29-1	CSVESIYEQYF	TGCAGCGTTGAGTCAATCTACGAGCAGTACTTC
TRBJ2-5	NA	TRBD2	TRBV28	CASRPGGSRETQYF	TGTGCCAGCAGACCTGGCGGGAGCAGAGAGACCCAGTACTTC
TRBJ1-4	NA	NA	TRBV19	CASSIRGEKLFF	TGTGCCAGTAGTATTAGGGGAGAAAAACTGTTTTTT
TRBJ2-7	NA	NA	TRBV15	CATSRDLPSYEQYF	TGTGCCACCAGCAGAGATCTGCCCTCCTACGAGCAGTACTTC
TRBJ1-6	NA	NA	TRBV28	CASKRGSYNSPLHF	TGTGCCAGCAAAAGGGGATCCTATAATTCACCCCTCCACTTT
TRBJ2-7	NA	NA	TRBV27	CASSLKGLESYEQYF	TGTGCCAGCAGTTTAAAAGGACTTGAATCCTACGAGCAGTACTTC
TRBJ1-5	NA	NA	TRBV28	CASSLLEVNQPQHF	TGTGCCAGCAGTTTACTCGAGGTTAATCAGCCCCAGCATTTT
TRBJ1-1	once	NA	TRBV10-3	CAIRADTEAFF	TGTGCCATCAGGGCAGACACTGAAGCTTTCTTT
TRBJ1-1	NA	NA	TRBV29-1	CSGGRDTEAFF	TGCAGCGGGGGACGAGACACTGAAGCTTTCTTT
TRBJ1-5	NA	TRBD1	TRBV7-9	CASSPQGSSNQPQHF	TGTGCCAGCAGCCCACAGGGGTCGAGCAATCAGCCCCAGCATTTT
TRBJ2-7	NA	TRBD2	TRBV7-2	CASSLGRGPLEQYF	TGTGCCAGCAGCTTGGGGAGGGGCCCTTTGGAGCAGTACTTC
TRBJ2-2	NA	NA	TRBV9	CASSGESELFF	TGTGCCAGCAGTGGGGAGAGTGAGCTGTTTTTT
TRBJ1-4	NA	NA	TRBV30	CAWRTGEKLFF	TGTGCCTGGAGGACGGGAGAAAAACTGTTTTTT
TRBJ1-1	NA	TRBD1	TRBV4-1	CASSRGTGRQNTEAFF	TGCGCCAGCAGCCGGGGGACAGGGAGGCAGAACACTGAAGCTTTCTTT
TRBJ2-7	NA	NA	TRBV29-1	CSVDQGEQYF	TGCAGCGTTGATCAGGGCGAGCAGTACTTC
TRBJ2-5	NA	NA	TRBV19	CASSIGVKETQYF	TGTGCCAGTAGTATTGGTGTCAAAGAGACCCAGTACTTC
TRBJ2-2	NA	NA	TRBV9	CASSPMTNGAGELFF	TGTGCCAGCAGCCCAATGACAAACGGTGCTGGGGAGCTGTTTTTT
TRBJ2-5	NA	NA	TRBV28	CASSSHISPKETQYF	TGTGCCAGCAGTTCGCATATCTCACCCAAAGAGACCCAGTACTTC
TRBJ1-6	NA	TRBD1	TRBV5-4	CASSLGGGTGNSPLHF	TGTGCCAGCAGCTTGGGTGGTGGGACAGGGAATTCACCCCTCCACTTT
TRBJ1-1	NA	NA	TRBV28	CASRGSRGVLNEAFF	TGTGCCAGCAGAGGGTCTAGGGGGGTTCTAAATGAAGCTTTCTTT
TRBJ2-7	once	TRBD1	TRBV28	CASSLGTGVVEQYF	TGTGCCAGCAGTTTAGGGACAGGGGTTGTCGAGCAGTACTTC
TRBJ1-1	NA	NA	TRBV7-9	CASSLGPILNTEAFF	TGTGCCAGCAGCTTAGGACCCATTTTGAACACTGAAGCTTTCTTT
TRBJ2-7	NA	NA	TRBV6-6	CASSYGQPPYEQYF	TGTGCCAGCAGTTACGGACAGCCACCTTACGAGCAGTACTTC
TRBJ2-5	NA	TRBD1	TRBV2	CASIYRGYQETQYF	TGTGCCAGCATTTACAGGGGATACCAAGAGACCCAGTACTTC
TRBJ2-7	NA	TRBD1	TRBV11-2	CASSLFDRVGPYEQYF	TGTGCCAGCAGCTTATTCGACAGGGTTGGTCCCTACGAGCAGTACTTC
TRBJ2-1	NA	TRBD2	TRBV28	CASLAGAWGNEQFF	TGTGCCAGCCTAGCGGGAGCGTGGGGCAATGAGCAGTTCTTC
TRBJ2-2	NA	TRBD1	TRBV5-1	CASTLSGTGVSTGELFF	TGCGCCAGCACTCTCTCCGGGACAGGGGTTAGCACCGGGGAGCTGTTTTTT
TRBJ1-5	NA	NA	TRBV6-5	CASSTKRSGGQPQHF	TGTGCCAGCAGCACCAAGAGGAGCGGTGGGCAGCCCCAGCATTTT
TRBJ2-3	NA	NA	TRBV29-1	CSVTTGGSARLAQYF	TGCAGCGTTACCACTGGGGGGTCAGCTAGGTTGGCGCAGTATTTT
TRBJ2-1	NA	NA	TRBV28	CASSSPDGSSYNEQFF	TGTGCCAGCAGTTCTCCGGACGGGAGCTCCTACAATGAGCAGTTCTTC
TRBJ1-4	NA	NA	TRBV2	CASTLGRVEKLFF	TGTGCCAGCACCCTCGGGAGGGTTGAAAAACTGTTTTTT
TRBJ1-5	once	NA	TRBV7-2	CASSTGGPQHF	TGTGCCAGCAGCACGGGAGGGCCCCAGCATTTT
TRBJ2-2	NA	TRBD2	TRBV19	CASSIEASGRLDTGELFF	TGTGCCAGTAGTATAGAGGCTAGCGGGAGGTTAGACACCGGGGAGCTGTTTTTT
TRBJ2-7	NA	TRBD1	TRBV5-1	CASSLAGQGFEQYF	TGCGCCAGCAGCTTGGCGGGACAGGGTTTCGAGCAGTACTTC
TRBJ1-2	NA	NA	TRBV6-4	CASSRGSGYGYTF	TGTGCCAGCAGCAGGGGATCGGGCTATGGCTACACCTTC
TRBJ2-7	NA	NA	TRBV28	CASSLGPHSSAVVEQYF	TGTGCCAGCAGTCTGGGACCACATTCAAGTGCCGTCGTGGAGCAGTACTTC
TRBJ1-1	NA	NA	TRBV30	CAGGMNTEAFF	TGTGCCGGAGGCATGAACACTGAAGCTTTCTTT
TRBJ2-3	NA	NA	TRBV10-3	CAISGGQSADTQYF	TGTGCCATCAGTGGAGGACAGTCGGCGGATACGCAGTATTTT
TRBJ1-5	NA	NA	TRBV2	CASSARGTRTLPQHF	TGTGCCAGCAGTGCCCGCGGGACAAGGACTTTGCCCCAGCATTTT
TRBJ2-7	NA	TRBD2	TRBV7-2	CASSRTSGTPYEQYF	TGTGCCAGCAGTAGGACTAGCGGGACCCCCTACGAGCAGTACTTC
TRBJ2-5	NA	NA	TRBV4-1	CASSHARPRETQYF	TGCGCCAGCAGCCATGCCCGTCCCCGGGAGACCCAGTACTTC
TRBJ2-5	NA	TRBD2	TRBV19	CASSRGSSGLGEQYF	TGTGCCAGTAGTCGCGGTTCTAGCGGGCTGGGGGAGCAGTACTTC
TRBJ1-2	NA	NA	TRBV28	CASSLGGIYGYTF	TGTGCCAGCAGTTTGGGGGGGATCTATGGCTACACCTTC
TRBJ2-5	NA	NA	TRBV18	CASGGETQYF	TGTGCCAGCGGGGGGGAGACCCAGTACTTC
TRBJ1-5	NA	NA	TRBV28	CASRVGNSHQPQHF	TGTGCCAGCAGGGTTGGTAACAGCCATCAGCCCCAGCATTTT
TRBJ1-5	NA	NA	TRBV11-3	CASSYPAQPQHF	TGTGCCAGCAGCTACCCCGCACAGCCCCAGCATTTT
TRBJ2-3	NA	NA	TRBV5-6	CASSPSWGVGTDTQYF	TGTGCCAGCAGCCCATCCTGGGGAGTAGGGACAGATACGCAGTATTTT
TRBJ2-6	NA	NA	TRBV6-1	CASSQGTLSRSGANVLTF	TGTGCCAGCAGTCAAGGGACACTTAGTCGCTCTGGGGCCAACGTCCTGACTTTC
TRBJ2-3	NA	TRBD2	TRBV30	CAWRYSGRAVDTQYF	TGTGCCTGGAGATATAGCGGGAGGGCAGTAGATACGCAGTATTTT
TRBJ1-5	few	NA	TRBV6-6	CASSYKVNQPQHF	TGTGCCAGCAGTTATAAGGTCAATCAGCCCCAGCATTTT